Listed below are T cell receptor beta chains from one sample, sequenced in a study of human T cells and chemical hapten exposure. Using its own MiXCR run on the RACE reads, TCRdb lists one record per CDR3 protein. The sample includes over 150,000 distinct CDR3 sequences, around 30% seen only once; the top ten take approximately 2.3%. The specimen was whole blood, collected in connection with sensitization to the hapten diphenylcyclopropenone (DPC). These receptors were obtained from a woman aged 18-35 years with alopecia areata. Some clones in this sample may be carry-over from other donors' samples. The CDR3 runs from the conserved cysteine through the conserved F or W. D genes are given only for firm matches. Some rows mark clone size as missing; the rest say once, few, many or name a class of expanded clone.

abundance: few; d_gene: NA; len: 14; j_gene: TRBJ1-2; v_gene: TRBV3-1; CDR3nt: TGTGCCAGCAGCCAAGTCGGGGCTCAGGATGGCTACACCTTC; CDR3aa: CASSQVGAQDGYTF
abundance: NA; d_gene: NA; len: 13; j_gene: TRBJ2-3; v_gene: TRBV7-2; CDR3nt: TGTGCCAGCAGCGAGCAGGGTGCAGATACGCAGTATTTT; CDR3aa: CASSEQGADTQYF
abundance: NA; d_gene: TRBD1; len: 12; j_gene: TRBJ2-7; v_gene: TRBV20-1; CDR3nt: TGCAGTGCCTCAAGGACAGGGAAGGAGCAGTACTTC; CDR3aa: CSASRTGKEQYF
abundance: NA; d_gene: NA; len: 13; j_gene: TRBJ2-7; v_gene: TRBV5-1; CDR3nt: TGCGCCAGCAGCCTGGACACCCTCGGGGAGCAGTACTTC; CDR3aa: CASSLDTLGEQYF
abundance: NA; d_gene: TRBD1; len: 14; j_gene: TRBJ1-2; v_gene: TRBV5-4; CDR3nt: TGTGCCAGCAGCCCCCAGGGGGAAATGTATGGCTACACCTTC; CDR3aa: CASSPQGEMYGYTF
abundance: few; d_gene: NA; len: 13; j_gene: TRBJ1-2; v_gene: TRBV20-1; CDR3nt: TGCAGTGCTAGAGGTAACCAGCGGAGTGGCTACACCTTC; CDR3aa: CSARGNQRSGYTF
abundance: NA; d_gene: NA; len: 14; j_gene: TRBJ2-3; v_gene: TRBV6-5; CDR3nt: TGTGCCAGCAGATCGACGGGGAGCACAGATACGCAGTATTTT; CDR3aa: CASRSTGSTDTQYF
abundance: NA; d_gene: NA; len: 12; j_gene: TRBJ1-2; v_gene: TRBV15; CDR3nt: TGTGCCACCAGCAGAGGTGGGGACGGCTACACCTTC; CDR3aa: CATSRGGDGYTF
abundance: NA; d_gene: NA; len: 13; j_gene: TRBJ2-1; v_gene: TRBV10-3; CDR3nt: TGTGCCATCAGTGAGTCGAGTTCCTATGAGCAGTTCTTC; CDR3aa: CAISESSSYEQFF
abundance: few; d_gene: NA; len: 13; j_gene: TRBJ2-5; v_gene: TRBV6-5; CDR3nt: TGTGCCAGCGGAAAGACAGACCGAGAGACCCAGTACTTC; CDR3aa: CASGKTDRETQYF
abundance: few; d_gene: TRBD2; len: 17; j_gene: TRBJ2-3; v_gene: TRBV2; CDR3nt: TGTGCCAGCAGTGAAGATAGCGGGAGGTTCTCCACAGATACGCAGTATTTT; CDR3aa: CASSEDSGRFSTDTQYF
abundance: NA; d_gene: TRBD2; len: 16; j_gene: TRBJ2-1; v_gene: TRBV20-1; CDR3nt: TGCAGTGCTCGGCCCAGTCGCGGGAGCTCCTACAATGAGCAGTTCTTC; CDR3aa: CSARPSRGSSYNEQFF
abundance: few; d_gene: NA; len: 12; j_gene: TRBJ1-5; v_gene: TRBV10-3; CDR3nt: TGTGCCATCAGTGATTCGTATCAGCCCCAGCATTTT; CDR3aa: CAISDSYQPQHF
abundance: few; d_gene: NA; len: 12; j_gene: TRBJ2-7; v_gene: TRBV21-1; CDR3nt: TGTGCCAGCAGCAAAGTGGGGTACGAGCAGTACTTC; CDR3aa: CASSKVGYEQYF
abundance: NA; d_gene: TRBD1; len: 13; j_gene: TRBJ1-1; v_gene: TRBV29-1; CDR3nt: TGCAGCGCAGCAAACAGGGGACGACACGCGGCTTTCTTT; CDR3aa: CSAANRGRHAAFF
abundance: NA; d_gene: NA; len: 14; j_gene: TRBJ2-3; v_gene: TRBV11-2; CDR3nt: TGTGCCAGCAGCCAAATGTACCAGCAGCATACGCAGTATTTT; CDR3aa: CASSQMYQQHTQYF
abundance: NA; d_gene: TRBD1; len: 15; j_gene: TRBJ2-3; v_gene: TRBV7-6; CDR3nt: TGTGCCAGCAGCTCGGCTACAGGGGGCGTTGATACGCAGTATTTT; CDR3aa: CASSSATGGVDTQYF
abundance: NA; d_gene: TRBD2; len: 16; j_gene: TRBJ2-7; v_gene: TRBV4-3; CDR3nt: TGCGCCAGCAGCCAAGAAGTGAAACTAGCGGGAGACGAGCAGTACTTC; CDR3aa: CASSQEVKLAGDEQYF
abundance: few; d_gene: NA; len: 11; j_gene: TRBJ2-7; v_gene: TRBV29-1; CDR3nt: TGCAGCGTTGGACATCTATACGAGCAGTACTTC; CDR3aa: CSVGHLYEQYF
abundance: NA; d_gene: NA; len: 16; j_gene: TRBJ2-4; v_gene: TRBV7-2; CDR3nt: TGTGCCAGCAGCTTAGGTTCGACGGGCTTCGAAAACATTCAGTACTTC; CDR3aa: CASSLGSTGFENIQYF
abundance: NA; d_gene: TRBD2; len: 15; j_gene: TRBJ2-3; v_gene: TRBV10-3; CDR3nt: TGTGCCATCAGTGGGGGAGGGGTTGGCACAGATACGCAGTATTTT; CDR3aa: CAISGGGVGTDTQYF
abundance: NA; d_gene: NA; len: 17; j_gene: TRBJ2-1; v_gene: TRBV18; CDR3nt: TGTGCCAGCTCACCACCTTTTATGCAGGACTCCTACAATGAGCAGTTCTTC; CDR3aa: CASSPPFMQDSYNEQFF
abundance: few; d_gene: NA; len: 14; j_gene: TRBJ2-1; v_gene: TRBV7-6; CDR3nt: TGTGCCAGCAGCTTAGGGTCCCAAGGCCATGAGCAGTTCTTC; CDR3aa: CASSLGSQGHEQFF
abundance: few; d_gene: TRBD2; len: 15; j_gene: TRBJ2-3; v_gene: TRBV30; CDR3nt: TGTGCCTGGAGTACCGGGACTAGGCTTACAGATACGCAGTATTTT; CDR3aa: CAWSTGTRLTDTQYF
abundance: NA; d_gene: NA; len: 15; j_gene: TRBJ1-5; v_gene: TRBV4-3; CDR3nt: TGCGCCAGCAGCCAAGATATCTCGAACCACCAGCCCCAGCATTTT; CDR3aa: CASSQDISNHQPQHF
abundance: NA; d_gene: TRBD2; len: 12; j_gene: TRBJ2-3; v_gene: TRBV29-1; CDR3nt: TGCAGCGTCGTACAGACTAGCGGTCGAATATATTTT; CDR3aa: CSVVQTSGRIYF
abundance: NA; d_gene: TRBD1; len: 13; j_gene: TRBJ2-7; v_gene: TRBV25-1; CDR3nt: TGTGCCAGCAGTGATCACAGGGGGCGCGAGCAGTACTTC; CDR3aa: CASSDHRGREQYF
abundance: few; d_gene: NA; len: 15; j_gene: TRBJ1-1; v_gene: TRBV2; CDR3nt: TGTGCCAGCAGTGAGGAAGGAGGGGTCGGCACTGAAGCTTTCTTT; CDR3aa: CASSEEGGVGTEAFF
abundance: NA; d_gene: TRBD1; len: 14; j_gene: TRBJ1-2; v_gene: TRBV9; CDR3nt: TGTGCCAGCAGCGTAGCTACAGGGGGCGATGGCTACACCTTC; CDR3aa: CASSVATGGDGYTF
abundance: few; d_gene: TRBD1; len: 16; j_gene: TRBJ2-7; v_gene: TRBV6-2/TRBV6-3; CDR3nt: TGTGCCAGCAGTAACAACAGGGGGCCGGGGCCCTACGAGCAGTACTTC; CDR3aa: CASSNNRGPGPYEQYF
abundance: few; d_gene: TRBD1; len: 15; j_gene: TRBJ2-7; v_gene: TRBV11-2; CDR3nt: TGTGCCAGCAGCTTAGATCATAGGGGGCACTACGAGCAGTACTTC; CDR3aa: CASSLDHRGHYEQYF
abundance: few; d_gene: TRBD2; len: 17; j_gene: TRBJ2-5; v_gene: TRBV20-1; CDR3nt: TGCAGTGCTAGGACCTTCAACCGGGACTACCAGTTAGGGACCCAGTACTTC; CDR3aa: CSARTFNRDYQLGTQYF
abundance: NA; d_gene: NA; len: 15; j_gene: TRBJ2-5; v_gene: TRBV20-1; CDR3nt: TGCAGTGCTAGAACCTCCCGAGGGGCGGGAGAGACCCAGTACTTC; CDR3aa: CSARTSRGAGETQYF
abundance: NA; d_gene: NA; len: 17; j_gene: TRBJ2-4; v_gene: TRBV4-3; CDR3nt: TGCGCCAGCAGCCAAGATTCGGGAGACTTAGCCAAAAACATTCAGTACTTC; CDR3aa: CASSQDSGDLAKNIQYF